The rows below give T cell receptor beta chains drawn from one sample of a study of CD8 T cells in ankylosing spondylitis. TCRdb recomputed calls from the 5' RACE reads with MiXCR, one row per CDR3 protein. The sample records about 140,000 distinct CDR3 sequences, roughly 8% being singletons. The sample comprised synovial fluid, either unsorted or a sorted T cell fraction (not recorded which). Source of these receptors: a male donor with ankylosing spondylitis. Both conserved end residues are part of each CDR3. D genes are given only for firm matches. Clone size appears in some rows only: once, few, many, or a class for an expanded clone.

v_call,d_call,j_call,clone_size,cdr3_aa,cdr3_nt
TRBV7-2,.,TRBJ2-7,few,CASSTKNTGGSYEQYF,TGTGCCAGCAGCACAAAAAACACAGGCGGCTCCTACGAGCAGTACTTC
TRBV20-1,.,TRBJ2-1,many,CSAITGSAYNEQFF,TGCAGTGCGATAACAGGGAGCGCCTACAATGAGCAGTTCTTC
TRBV7-6,TRBD1,TRBJ2-5,many,CASSSSWDRPQYF,TGTGCCAGCAGCTCGAGTTGGGACAGACCTCAGTACTTC
TRBV2,.,TRBJ1-1,few,CATGGNTEAFF,TGTGCTACGGGGGGGAACACTGAAGCTTTCTTT
TRBV6-1,.,TRBJ1-1,many,CASSRTGQNTEAFF,TGTGCCAGCAGCCGTACGGGGCAGAACACTGAAGCTTTCTTT
TRBV28,.,TRBJ2-7,few,CASSGSPFYEQYF,TGTGCCAGCAGTGGGAGCCCCTTTTACGAGCAGTACTTC
TRBV15,.,TRBJ1-6,many,CATSRNRESALHF,TGTGCCACCAGCAGGAACAGGGAATCGGCCCTCCACTTT
TRBV20-1,TRBD2,TRBJ2-1,.,CSALSGTSETYNEQFF,TGCAGTGCTTTATCAGGGACTAGCGAAACCTACAATGAGCAGTTCTTC
TRBV28,.,TRBJ1-6,many,CASSFQESPLHF,TGTGCCAGCAGTTTTCAGGAATCACCCCTCCACTTT
TRBV7-2,.,TRBJ2-3,few,CASSLRRGDTQYF,TGTGCCAGCAGCTTACGAAGAGGGGATACGCAGTATTTT
TRBV5-1,.,TRBJ2-1,few,CASVAGTYSYNEQFF,TGCGCCAGCGTCGCCGGGACTTACTCCTACAATGAGCAGTTCTTC